Detailed here is one TCR beta chain. The antigen it binds to is not known. Within one base of it there is no much larger clone, and no base qualities were kept. Spanning cysteine to phenylalanine, the CDR3 consists of 16 amino acids. Only the CDR3 DNA is retained, 48 bases long and in frame from the first base. Trimming removed 2 bases from V and 4 bases from J; the gene matches leave 5 bases unexplained. CDR1 MNHNS and CDR2 SASEGT were looked up in the germline V gene. The data derive from a study of a mutant IDH1 vaccine in newly diagnosed glioma (dated by TCRdb to the early 2020s). In terms of the full investigation: Vaccination began 4-6 weeks after radiotherapy alone, or alongside temozolomide cycles in the chemotherapy-containing groups. Of the approximately 29 treated patients, approximately 60% were male and approximately 40% were female, and a mean age of roughly 40 years was recorded. Before enrollment, most patients had been given radiochemotherapy with temozolomide as standard therapy, while the rest had received either radiotherapy alone or temozolomide alone. The week-35 safety follow-up took place at visit V12, and the week-47 end of study took place at visit V13. Peripheral blood was collected at six visits: V03 (baseline), V05, V07, V10, V12 and V13. Longitudinal TCRB deep sequencing was performed for roughly 27 treated patients wherever samples were available for exploratory analyses. Summary of the overall study and its limitations: Availability determined which PBMC samples were chosen for TCRB deep sequencing. Pseudoprogression seemed to be unrelated to changes in the top peripheral T cell clonotypes found by TCRB sequencing. The authors stated that sample limitations prevented analyses of patient blood samples from being reproduced. Immune responses induced by the vaccine were seen in over 80% of patients across multiple MHC alleles.

The library was built by means of the immunoSEQ multiplex PCR assay. Rearranged TCR beta chain sequences were amplified using the hsTCRB Kit according to the manufacturer's protocol. TCRB libraries were sequenced on an Illumina MiSeq. In the original analysis: The kit vendor's proprietary platform handled demultiplexing, trimming and gene mapping. Held by TCRdb, this immuneACCESS table contains in-frame sequences only and omits some clones. Under half of the omission traces to an unresolved V gene where checked; the cause of the rest is unknown. Clone size and the V and J calls come from that table; the DNA yielded D and trimming. This sample gives about 56,000 clones in total; 70% to 90% of them show up just once. Around 1.7% of the sample goes to the ten largest clones. Explained via the paper, the time point label denotes: week 35, safety follow-up. Every vaccine dose consisted of 300 ug of a 20-mer mutant IDH1 peptide in Montanide, administered subcutaneously together with topical imiquimod. Patients were given eight vaccinations, in weeks 1, 3, 5, 7, 11, 15, 19 and 23, which matched visits V03 through V10. Donors had newly diagnosed WHO grade 3 or 4 IDH1-mutant astrocytomas with loss of nuclear ATRX. The samples were drawn from NOA16, a multicentre, single-arm, open-label phase I trial in Germany that tested a mutant IDH1 peptide vaccine in humans for the first time. Genomic DNA for TCRB sequencing was extracted from EDTA blood using the DNeasy Blood and Tissue Kit.

The sequence was obtained from a man aged 35 to 55 with glioma. This material consisted of PBMCs, taken from a glioma patient whose treatment included an IDH1 peptide vaccine. The chain is encoded by TRBV6-1 joined to TRBJ2-1; TRBD2 agrees with 10 junctional bases. The DNA sequence reads TGTGCCAGCAGTGAATGGCCTAGCGGGAGTTACAATGAGCAGTTCTTC. The translation is CASSEWPSGSYNEQFF.